This passage covers 16 T cell receptor beta chains from one sample sequenced in a study of identical twins. TCRdb ran MiXCR on the 5' RACE reads and lists one entry per CDR3 protein. The data contain about 790,000 distinct CDR3 sequences, around a sixth of them singletons. This sample was shared with a second study, whose subject was T cells expressing NK-cell markers.

Input material: PBMCs. The receptors were gathered from a woman aged 18-35 years in good health.

The chain couples TRBV19 to TRBJ2-2, with a tentative D call TRBD2 (5 bases). Germline-derived CDR1 and CDR2 are LNHDA and SQIVND (reference sequence). This CDR3 comprises 15 residues. Trimming left V 8 bases short and J 0 bases short, with 13 bases between. The CDR3 region is CASAFAGTNTGELFF. The CDR3 nucleotides are TGTGCCAGTGCCTTCGCGGGTACGAACACCGGGGAGCTGTTTTTT. Combining the CDR3 with reference TRBV19 and TRBJ2-2 gives the whole variable domain DGGITQSPKYLFRKEGQNVTLSCEQNLNHDAMYWYRQDPGQGLRLIYYSQIVNDFQKGDIAEGYSVSREKKESFPLTVTSAQKNPTAFYLCASAFAGTNTGELFFGEGSRLTVL.

A few counts support this clonotype. The gene calls are TRBV12-3 or TRBV12-4 and TRBJ1-2; D is uncertain. V dropped 3 bases and J dropped 0 bases, with 8 bases sitting between them. The CDR3 spans 14 residues. The CDR3 reads CASSFAASNYGYTF. CDR3 bases: TGTGCCAGCAGTTTTGCAGCCTCTAACTATGGCTACACCTTC.

This sequence joins TRBV7-9 and TRBJ1-2; D gene unclear. This CDR3 has 12 amino acids. From germline, CDR1 is SEHNR and CDR2 FQNEAQ (reference sequence). Trimming left V 1 base short and J 14 bases short, with 14 bases between. CDR3 protein: CASSLGVETTTF. In DNA form, the CDR3 reads TGTGCCAGCAGCTTAGGTGTAGAGACGACAACCTTC.

Only a few counts were recorded for this clonotype. The chain links TRBV5-1 to TRBJ2-1; TRBD1 matches at 11 bases. The V segment lost 0 bases and the J segment 7 bases; nucleotides outside the gene matches: 6. CDR1 and CDR2 from the germline V gene are SGHRS and YFSETQ. The CDR3 has 16 residues. CDR3 amino acids: CASSLVPGQGANEQFF. For the CDR3, the DNA is TGCGCCAGCAGCTTGGTCCCCGGACAGGGGGCTAATGAGCAGTTCTTC.

The J gene is TRBJ1-3, the V gene TRBV15; a possible D gene is TRBD1 (6 bases). This CDR3 comprises 14 residues. Trimming removed 6 bases at V and 4 bases at J, with 13 bases between. Per the germline V gene, CDR1 is LNHNV and CDR2 is YYDKDF (reference sequence). CDR3 sequence: CATRDGGQGNTIYF. DNA for the CDR3: TGTGCCACCAGGGACGGGGGGCAAGGAAACACCATATATTTT.

The CDR3 spells CASSPQGVVYIQYF. The CDR3 bases are TGTGCCAGCAGCCCCCAGGGGGTGGTTTACATTCAGTACTTC. V and J are TRBV3-1 and TRBJ2-4; TRBD1 matches 7 bases. Unmatched junction bases numbered 8, after V lost 4 bases and J lost 8 bases. Looked up from germline, CDR1 is LGHDT and CDR2 is YNNKEL (reference sequence). The CDR3 runs 14 residues.

The chain couples TRBV29-1 to TRBJ2-1; TRBD1 matches 8 bases. V lost 7 bases and J lost 9; bases outside the gene matches: 8. CDR1 and CDR2 (germline): SQVTM, ANQGSEA. This CDR3 has 12 amino acids. CDR3 in DNA: TGCAGCGGTCAAACAGGGGGTCGTGAGCAGTTCTTC. The encoded protein is CSGQTGGREQFF.

There are a few counts of this clonotype. This sequence joins TRBV5-1 and TRBJ2-3, with D possibly matching TRBD1 (6 bases). V shed 1 base and J shed 0 bases, with 21 bases lying between them. Germline V gene sequence: CDR1 SGHRS, CDR2 YFSETQ. There are 19 residues in the CDR3. The CDR3 reads CASSLLPTGTQRSTDTQYF. In DNA form, the CDR3 reads TGCGCCAGCAGCTTGCTTCCCACCGGGACACAGAGAAGCACAGATACGCAGTATTTT.

This clonotype was observed many times. The CDR3: CASSSTGGFYEQYF. CDR3 coding DNA: TGTGCCAGCAGTTCGACAGGGGGCTTCTACGAGCAGTACTTC. This chain uses TRBV12-3 or TRBV12-4 with TRBJ2-7; the match to TRBD1 covers 10 bases. This CDR3 is 14 amino acids long. V gave up 4 bases and J gave up 3 bases; unmatched junction bases: 3.

In its sample, this clonotype was seen a few times. V is TRBV12-3 or TRBV12-4 and J is TRBJ2-7; TRBD1 agrees at 8 bases. V gave up 5 bases and J gave up 4 bases; unmatched junction bases: 4. CDR3 length: 13 residues. The CDR3 DNA reads as TGTGCCAGCAGTGCCGACAGGGGATACGAGCAGTACTTC. This gives the protein CASSADRGYEQYF.

The rearrangement joins TRBV7-2 to TRBJ2-7; tentatively, D is TRBD2 (5 bases). V lost 1 base, J lost 0 bases, and 13 bases lay in between. CDR3 length: 16 amino acids. In germline, CDR1 is SGHTA, CDR2 FQGNSA. CDR3 sequence reads: CASSLDPPAASYEQYF. For the CDR3, the DNA is TGTGCCAGCAGCTTAGATCCCCCAGCGGCCTCCTACGAGCAGTACTTC.

There are many counts of this clonotype. The chain employs TRBV5-1 and TRBJ2-2; TRBD2 matches 8 bases. Per germline, CDR1 SGHRS and CDR2 YFSETQ. J was trimmed by 7 bases and V by 4 bases; bases with no gene match: 9. The CDR3 length is 15 residues. For the CDR3, the DNA is TGCGCCAGCAGCGCGCAGGGACTAGGTGTCGGGGAGCTGTTTTTT. Translated, it gives CASSAQGLGVGELFF.

The chain uses TRBV29-1 and TRBJ2-1; weak D call: TRBD2 (5 bases). This CDR3 spans 12 amino acids. V was shortened by 7 bases and J by 10 bases, with 17 bases between the two germline ends. CDR1 is SQVTM and CDR2 is ANQGSEA in the germline V gene. The CDR3 loop reads CSAYSAPAEQFF. In DNA, the CDR3 is TGCAGCGCATATAGCGCCCCAGCGGAGCAGTTCTTC.

The genes are TRBV20-1 and TRBJ2-2; D uncertain. Germline loops: CDR1 DFQATT, CDR2 SNEGSKA (reference sequence). The CDR3 runs 16 residues. Trimming removed 6 bases at V and 4 bases at J, with 21 bases between. The CDR3 here is CSARTTWQEGTGELFF. DNA for the CDR3: TGCAGTGCGAGGACCACCTGGCAGGAAGGCACCGGGGAGCTGTTTTTT.

This clonotype was detected only a few times. J is TRBJ1-5 and V is TRBV6-6; D may be TRBD1 (6 bases). The V and J ends lost 4 bases and 11 bases respectively, with 15 bases between them. This CDR3 is 13 amino acids long. Germline assignment: CDR1 MNHNY and CDR2 SVGAGI (reference sequence). For the CDR3, the DNA is TGTGCCAGCAGTTTTACCCCACAGGGCACCCAGCATTTT. This codes for CASSFTPQGTQHF.

CDR3 residues: CASSSLQGKGEQYF. The CDR3 DNA sequence: TGCGCCAGCAGCTCTTTGCAGGGCAAGGGCGAGCAGTACTTC. The chain joins TRBV5-1 to TRBJ2-7; perhaps TRBD1 as D (5 bases). Germline V lookup: CDR1 SGHRS, CDR2 YFSETQ. The V end lost 3 bases, the J end lost 6 bases, and 16 bases lay between the germline ends. The CDR3 spans 14 residues.